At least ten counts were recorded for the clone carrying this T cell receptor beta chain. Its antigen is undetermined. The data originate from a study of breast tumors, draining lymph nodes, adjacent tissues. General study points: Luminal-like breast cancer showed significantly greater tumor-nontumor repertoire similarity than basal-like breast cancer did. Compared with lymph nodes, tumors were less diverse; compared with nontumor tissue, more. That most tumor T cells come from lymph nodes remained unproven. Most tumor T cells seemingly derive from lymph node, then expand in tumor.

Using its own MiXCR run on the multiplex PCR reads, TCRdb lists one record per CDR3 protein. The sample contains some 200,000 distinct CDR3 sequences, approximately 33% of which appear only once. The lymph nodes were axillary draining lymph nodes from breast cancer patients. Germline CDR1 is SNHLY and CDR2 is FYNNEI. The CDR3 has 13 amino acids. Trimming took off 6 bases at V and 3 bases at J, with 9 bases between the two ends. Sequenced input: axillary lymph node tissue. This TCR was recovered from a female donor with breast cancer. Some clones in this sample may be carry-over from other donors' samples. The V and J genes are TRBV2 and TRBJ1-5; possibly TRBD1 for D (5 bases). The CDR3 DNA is TGTGCCAGCAGGCAGGGACCCAATCAGCCCCAGCATTTT. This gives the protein CASRQGPNQPQHF. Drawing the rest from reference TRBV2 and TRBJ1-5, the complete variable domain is EPEVTQTPSHQVTQMGQEVILRCVPISNHLYFYWYRQILGQKVEFLVSFYNNEISEKSEIFDDQFSVERPDGSNFTLKIRSTKLEDSAMYFCASRQGPNQPQHFGDGTRLSIL.